The 31 T cell receptor beta chains given below trace back to one sample, sequenced in a study of beta chain features in type 1 diabetes. Investigators reverse transcribed all isolated RNA, so they sequenced expressed TCRB transcripts. Libraries were prepared by immunoSEQ multiplex PCR; TCRdb keeps only in-frame clonotypes and omits some of them. The sample carries more than 140,000 clones, roughly 10% recorded once. The sequenced material came from central memory CD4+ T cells from blood. The origin of the receptors is a woman between 40 and 50 years old in good health.

This clone came up many times. The chain recombines TRBV7-9 with TRBJ2-2; D is perhaps TRBD2 (7 bases). The germline V and J ends were trimmed by 5 bases and 0 bases, with 16 bases remaining between them. Germline V CDR1 and CDR2: SEHNR, FQNEAQ (reference sequence). This CDR3 is 17 amino acids long. CDR3 protein: CASSPRAGATNTGELFF. The CDR3 region has the DNA TGTGCCAGCAGCCCCCGGGCGGGGGCAACGAACACCGGGGAGCTGTTTTTT. Supplemented by reference TRBV7-9 and TRBJ2-2, the full variable domain reads DTGVSQNPRHKITKRGQNVTFRCDPISEHNRLYWYRQTLGQGPEFLTYFQNEAQLEKSRLLSDRFSAERPKGSFSTLEIQRTEQGDSAMYLCASSPRAGATNTGELFFGEGSRLTVL.

Only a few counts were recorded for this clone. The V gene is TRBV4-3, the J gene TRBJ2-3; D is possibly TRBD2 (6 bases). CDR1 is LGHNA and CDR2 is YSLEER in the germline V gene. V was pared by 4 bases and J by 3 bases, with 14 bases between. The length of the CDR3 is 15 residues. The DNA of the CDR3 is TGCGCCAGCAGCCTGACTAGTGAATGGACAGATACGCAGTATTTT. It yields the protein CASSLTSEWTDTQYF.

There are many counts of this clone. This specimen includes other DNA sequences encoding the same CDR3. The chain employs TRBV18 and TRBJ2-7, with TRBD1 matching 8 bases. V gave up 2 bases and J gave up 3 bases; unmatched junction bases: 3. This CDR3 spans 14 amino acids. Germline V gene sequence: CDR1 KGHSH, CDR2 LQKENI. The chain's CDR3 is CASSPSGQVYEQYF. In nucleotides, the CDR3 is TGTGCCAGCTCACCATCGGGACAGGTCTACGAGCAGTACTTC.

In its sample, this clone was seen a few times. This chain connects TRBV6-6 to TRBJ2-1; D unclear. The CDR3 is made up of 15 amino acids. CDR1 MNHNY and CDR2 SVGAGI come from the germline V gene (reference sequence). V lost 6 bases to trimming and J lost 0 bases, with 12 bases between them. The CDR3 loop is CASRPPVNSYNEQFF. The CDR3 nucleotides read TGTGCCAGCAGACCCCCAGTGAACTCCTACAATGAGCAGTTCTTC.

The chain links TRBV10-3 to TRBJ2-4; D remains ambiguous. CDR1 and CDR2 from the germline V gene are ENHRY and SYGVKD. The V end lost 11 bases, the J end lost 1 base, and 6 bases lay between the germline ends. The CDR3 has 11 amino acids. Written as DNA, the CDR3 is TGTGCCCCCCGGGCCAAAAACATTCAGTACTTC. As protein: CAPRAKNIQYF.

This sequence joins TRBV4-3 and TRBJ1-2; 7 bases fit TRBD1. The CDR3 totals 14 residues. Germline V gene lookup returns CDR1 LGHNA and CDR2 YSLEER. V shed 1 base and J 8 bases; nucleotides not matched to a gene: 7. CDR3 loop: CASSQVSDREGYTF. In nucleotides, the CDR3 is TGCGCCAGCAGCCAAGTTTCAGACAGGGAGGGCTACACCTTC.

This chain joins TRBV5-1 and TRBJ2-7; tentative D call: TRBD2 (6 bases). Germline V gene lookup returns CDR1 SGHRS and CDR2 YFSETQ. CDR3 length: 14 residues. V gave up 1 base and J gave up 4 bases, with 12 bases separating them. CDR3 coding DNA: TGCGCCAGCAGCTTGACCACGGGGGAATACGAGCAGTACTTC. Protein product: CASSLTTGEYEQYF.

This clone was counted a few times. J is TRBJ1-1 and V is TRBV6-1, with 9 bases identical to TRBD1. This CDR3 spans 13 amino acids. Germline CDR1 and CDR2: MNHNS and SASEGT. Losses at the gene ends were 5 bases for V and 11 bases for J; bases not matched to a gene: 9. CDR3: CASSPRQGVDAFF. CDR3 coding DNA: TGTGCCAGCAGTCCAAGACAGGGGGTAGACGCTTTCTTT.

The sample holds many counts of this clone. Other DNA sequences from this sample encode an identical CDR3 as well. The rearrangement uses TRBV4-1 and TRBJ2-7; TRBD1 matches at 10 bases. Germline CDR1 and CDR2: MGHRA and YSYEKL. The CDR3 sequence is 14 residues long. The V gene end was trimmed by 4 bases and the J gene end by 2 bases; junction bases not matched to a gene: 2. The CDR3 bases are TGCGCCAGCAGCCGGGACAGGGGTACCTACGAGCAGTACTTC. It specifies CASSRDRGTYEQYF.

This clone showed up just a few times. V and J are TRBV19 and TRBJ1-1; 7 positions agree with TRBD1. This CDR3 region has 16 residues. CDR1 and CDR2 from the germline V gene are LNHDA and SQIVND (reference sequence). With 10 bases clipped from V and 1 base from J, the junction kept 15 bases outside the gene matches. The CDR3 loop is CATKSPRTGENTEAFF. CDR3 bases: TGTGCCACAAAATCCCCTAGGACAGGTGAGAACACTGAAGCTTTCTTT.

The V gene is TRBV21-1, the J gene TRBJ2-7; TRBD2, the table's D call, was not compared with the DNA. TRBV21-1 is flagged as a pseudogene. CDR3 length equals 15 residues. CDR3 nucleotides: TGTGCCAGCAGCAAAGTCCGCGGGGTCACCTACGAGCAGTACTTC. It is translated as CASSKVRGVTYEQYF.

This clone was recorded a few times. The rearrangement joins TRBV2 to TRBJ1-2; no definite D call. The CDR3 extends over 14 amino acids. CDR1 and CDR2 from the germline V gene are SNHLY and FYNNEI. V lost 0 bases and J lost 8, with 13 bases in between. This CDR3 is CASSEALELDGYTF. CDR3 in DNA: TGTGCCAGCAGTGAAGCTCTAGAGCTTGACGGCTACACCTTC.

This clone was seen a single time. The chain employs TRBV9 and TRBJ2-3; a possible D gene is TRBD1 (5 bases). CDR3 length: 14 residues. CDR1 SGDLS and CDR2 YYNGEE come from the germline V gene. V lost 0 bases and J lost 2, with 7 bases in between. This chain's CDR3 is CASSVEGYTDTQYF. The CDR3, as DNA: TGTGCCAGCAGCGTAGAGGGGTACACAGATACGCAGTATTTT.

This clone was detected a few times. The chain links TRBV5-1 to TRBJ2-2; 10 positions agree with TRBD2. The CDR3 contains 17 residues. The V gene's germline CDR1 is SGHRS and CDR2 YFSETQ. After removal of 0 bases from V and 5 bases from J, the junction contained 7 bases not matched to a gene. The CDR3 DNA follows: TGCGCCAGCAGCTTGGAAATTGCTAGCGGGGGAACCGGGGAGCTGTTTTTT. This sequence encodes CASSLEIASGGTGELFF.

A few counts support this clone. The chain employs TRBV10-3 and TRBJ1-2; D might be TRBD1 (5 bases). This CDR3 comprises 13 residues. Germline V gene lookup returns CDR1 ENHRY and CDR2 SYGVKD. The V and J ends lost 8 bases and 2 bases respectively, with 12 bases between them. CDR3 sequence (DNA): TGTGCCATCTCACGTCCAGGGAACTATGGCTACACCTTC. This codes for CAISRPGNYGYTF.

This clone was seen only a few times. The rearrangement joins TRBV6-5 to TRBJ2-5; 7 bases are shared with TRBD1. Germline V CDR1 and CDR2: MNHEY, SVGAGI. V was clipped by 5 bases and J by 2 bases; unmatched bases: 5. The CDR3 loop spans 14 amino acids. The CDR3 nucleotides read TGTGCCAGCAGTGCCGGGACAGCACAAGAGACCCAGTACTTC. Translating gives CASSAGTAQETQYF.

This sequence joins TRBV7-2 and TRBJ1-2; D uncertain. The germline CDR1 and CDR2 sequences are SGHTA and FQGNSA. There are 13 residues in the CDR3. V dropped 1 base and J dropped 5 bases, with 8 bases sitting between them. The chain's CDR3 is CASSLDSGYGYTF. CDR3 nucleotide sequence: TGTGCCAGCAGCTTAGACAGCGGGTATGGCTACACCTTC.

There are many counts of this clone. The chain recombines TRBV7-9 with TRBJ1-1; D gene uncertain. Between the trimmed V and J ends, which lost 8 bases and 1 base, there was a span of 11 bases. The CDR3 consists of 13 residues. Germline V gene sequence: CDR1 SEHNR, CDR2 FQNEAQ (reference sequence). This CDR3 is CASASGENTEAFF. CDR3 sequence (DNA): TGTGCCAGCGCCTCCGGGGAGAACACTGAAGCTTTCTTT.

There are a few counts of this clone. V and J are TRBV4-3 and TRBJ2-1, with 11 nucleotides matching TRBD2. CDR1 and CDR2 from the germline V gene are LGHNA and YSLEER. CDR3 length equals 16 residues. After removal of 6 bases from V and 6 bases from J, the junction contained 10 bases not matched to a gene. This CDR3 reads CASSPDSGGASNEQFF. The CDR3 nucleotides are TGCGCCAGCAGTCCAGATAGCGGGGGGGCCTCCAATGAGCAGTTCTTC.

This clone has ten or more counts. This chain uses TRBV5-4 with TRBJ1-2; TRBD1 matches at 7 bases. This CDR3 region has 14 residues. Per the germline V gene, CDR1 is SGHNT and CDR2 is YYREEE (reference sequence). The V and J ends lost 0 bases and 4 bases, in that order; junction bases with no gene match: 3. CDR3 region: CASSLGGQIYGYTF. CDR3 in DNA: TGTGCCAGCAGCTTGGGGGGACAGATCTATGGCTACACCTTC.

This clone came up a few times. The rearrangement uses TRBV21-1 and TRBJ2-2; the table's D call of TRBD1 was not tested on the DNA. TRBV21-1 is a documented pseudogene. The CDR3 loop spans 16 amino acids. CDR3 in DNA: TGTGCCAGCAGCGAAGGACAGGGGGCGAACACCGGGGAGCTGTTTTTT. It specifies CASSEGQGANTGELFF.

This clone was counted a few times. V usage is TRBV5-1 and J usage is TRBJ1-1; 7 nucleotides match TRBD1. The CDR3 contains 15 residues. The V gene end was trimmed by 5 bases and the J gene end by 1 base; junction bases not matched to a gene: 8. Per germline, CDR1 SGHRS and CDR2 YFSETQ. The CDR3 nucleotides read TGCGCCAGCAGTATACAGGGGACACCGAACACTGAAGCTTTCTTT. This gives the protein CASSIQGTPNTEAFF. The variable domain in full, completed from reference TRBV5-1 and TRBJ1-1, reads KAGVTQTPRYLIKTRGQQVTLSCSPISGHRSVSWYQQTPGQGLQFLFEYFSETQRNKGNFPGRFSGRQFSNSRSEMNVSTLELGDSALYLCASSIQGTPNTEAFFGQGTRLTVV.

This clone has a handful of counts. The chain has TRBV5-6 and TRBJ2-5; D possibly corresponds to TRBD1 (5 bases). V lost 1 base and J 5 bases, leaving 12 bases between the germline ends. In germline, CDR1 is SGHDT, CDR2 YYEEEE. CDR3 length: 14 amino acids. The CDR3 here is CASSLIRGMETQYF. The CDR3 coding sequence is TGTGCCAGCAGCTTGATTAGGGGTATGGAGACCCAGTACTTC.

This clone occurred a few times. The chain employs TRBV2 and TRBJ2-7; D gene unclear. Trimming removed 4 bases from V and 0 bases from J, with 7 bases in between. Germline CDR1 and CDR2: SNHLY and FYNNEI. The CDR3 has 13 residues. CDR3 protein: CASSGRSSYEQYF. In DNA form, the CDR3 reads TGTGCCAGCAGTGGACGGAGCTCCTACGAGCAGTACTTC. The full variable domain, rest sourced from reference TRBV2 and TRBJ2-7, is EPEVTQTPSHQVTQMGQEVILRCVPISNHLYFYWYRQILGQKVEFLVSFYNNEISEKSEIFDDQFSVERPDGSNFTLKIRSTKLEDSAMYFCASSGRSSYEQYFGPGTRLTVT.

This clone was detected only a few times. V usage is TRBV7-9 and J usage is TRBJ2-7, with a possible D match to TRBD1 (6 bases). Germline V CDR1 and CDR2: SEHNR, FQNEAQ (reference sequence). The CDR3 sequence is 13 residues long. The germline V and J ends were trimmed by 3 bases and 1 base, with 7 bases remaining between them. This chain's CDR3 is CASSFGQSYEQYF. The CDR3 DNA reads as TGTGCCAGCAGCTTCGGACAGTCCTACGAGCAGTACTTC.

As DNA, the CDR3 is TGTGCCAGCAGCCAAGGCTCGGTGAACACTGAAGCTTTCTTT. Translation gives CASSQGSVNTEAFF. The chain carries TRBV14 and TRBJ1-1; D unresolved. V lost 1 base, J lost 0 bases, and 6 bases lay in between. CDR1 and CDR2 (germline): SGHDN, FVKESK. The CDR3 contains 14 residues.

This clone was recorded a few times. The gene calls are TRBV19 and TRBJ1-1; the D gene is possibly TRBD1 (5 bases). CDR1 is LNHDA, CDR2 SQIVND, per germline (reference sequence). There are 14 residues in the CDR3. V lost 6 bases, J lost 2 bases, and 13 bases lay in between. The CDR3 spells CASRVGQGNTEAFF. The CDR3 DNA follows: TGTGCCAGTAGGGTGGGGCAGGGCAACACTGAAGCTTTCTTT.

V usage is TRBV7-9 and J usage is TRBJ2-1; 13 nucleotides align to TRBD2. Unmatched junction bases numbered 2, after V lost 6 bases and J lost 9 bases. Germline values: CDR1 SEHNR, CDR2 FQNEAQ (reference sequence). CDR3 length: 13 residues. The CDR3 DNA reads as TGTGCCAGCAGGCGGACTAGCGGGGGTGAGCAGTTCTTC. Its translation is CASRRTSGGEQFF. Combining the CDR3 with reference TRBV7-9 and TRBJ2-1 gives the whole variable domain DTGVSQNPRHKITKRGQNVTFRCDPISEHNRLYWYRQTLGQGPEFLTYFQNEAQLEKSRLLSDRFSAERPKGSFSTLEIQRTEQGDSAMYLCASRRTSGGEQFFGPGTRLTVL.

The rearrangement uses TRBV19 and TRBJ1-2, with 7 bases aligning to TRBD1. J lost 5 bases, V lost 5 bases, and 17 bases had no gene match. The germline V gene encodes CDR1 LNHDA and CDR2 SQIVND (reference sequence). The CDR3 loop spans 17 amino acids. CDR3 sequence reads: CASSAQSGRGFGYGYTF. The CDR3 nucleotides read TGTGCCAGTAGTGCCCAGTCTGGCAGGGGGTTTGGTTATGGCTACACCTTC.

The rearrangement links TRBV12-2 to TRBJ2-1; TRBD2 is taken as the D call from the table, unchecked against the DNA. TRBV12-2 represents a pseudogene. There are 17 residues in the CDR3. The CDR3 DNA sequence: TGTGCAAGTCGCTCTTCTTGGTTGGGGGAAGGAGCGGGTGAGCAGTTCTTC. Amino acids: CASRSSWLGEGAGEQFF.

This clone was observed a handful of times. V is TRBV2 and J is TRBJ2-1; D is perhaps TRBD1 (6 bases). CDR3 size: 12 residues. Germline V gives CDR1 SNHLY, CDR2 FYNNEI. With 0 bases removed from V and 13 bases from J, the gap between germline ends came to 10 bases. Here the CDR3 reads CASSEAGGNQFF. CDR3 nucleotide sequence: TGTGCCAGCAGTGAAGCAGGGGGTAACCAGTTCTTC.